This T cell receptor beta chain comes out of a study of blood T cell repertoires in COVID-19. About the research overall: In each case, the material was cDNA or gDNA derived from T cells, B-cell-depleted T cells, or PBMCs.

The CDR3 runs 16 residues. Germline loops: CDR1 SGHNT, CDR2 YYREEE (reference sequence). Trimming cost V 0 bases and J 6 bases, with 18 bases left between them. As originally analysed: Estimates of nucleated cell counts were drawn from the amplification of reference gene primers. Sequencing was performed with immunoSEQ multiplex PCR; in TCRdb, only in-frame clones are kept and a portion is missing. V, J and clone size derive from that table, while D and trimming were established from the DNA sequence. The table records approximately 100,000 clones, about three quarters of them present only once. This sequence was found in an elderly man with acute or convalescent COVID-19. Sequencing was done on a sample of peripheral blood. The chain uses TRBV5-4 and TRBJ2-5; a weak D match, TRBD2 (6 bases). CDR3 DNA sequence: TGTGCCAGCAGCTTGGGCGGTGGGGGGACGGGAAAGACCCAGTACTTC. Translating it yields CASSLGGGGTGKTQYF.